These 25 T cell receptor beta chains came from one sample sequenced in a study of blood T cell repertoires in COVID-19. Method: immunoSEQ multiplex PCR; TCRdb's copy keeps in-frame clones and lacks some. The table has about 380,000 clones, around 90% seen once. Sequences were obtained from PBMCs or T cells enriched from blood (not recorded which). The receptors originated from a woman aged 18 to 35 who had recovered from COVID-19.

This sequence joins TRBV28 and TRBJ2-7, with D maybe TRBD2 (6 bases). V shed 7 bases and J shed 0 bases, with 22 bases lying between them. Per the germline V gene, CDR1 is MDHEN and CDR2 is SYDVKM. CDR3 length equals 17 residues. The CDR3 coding sequence is TGTGCCAGCACCTCCACCCCTGCGGGGCAGAGCTCCTACGAGCAGTACTTC. Translation: CASTSTPAGQSSYEQYF. The variable domain in full, with the rest retrieved from reference TRBV28 and TRBJ2-7, is DVKVTQSSRYLVKRTGEKVFLECVQDMDHENMFWYRQDPGLGLRLIYFSYDVKMKEKGDIPEGYSVSREKKERFSLILESASTNQTSMYLCASTSTPAGQSSYEQYFGPGTRLTVT.

The gene calls are TRBV7-6 and TRBJ1-1; 9 bases line up with TRBD1. Trimming at V came to 5 bases and at J to 3 bases, leaving 4 bases not matched to a gene. The CDR3 totals 14 residues. Germline assignment: CDR1 SGHVS and CDR2 FNYEAQ. The CDR3 nucleotides read TGTGCCAGCAGCAACAGGGGGCTGGACACTGAAGCTTTCTTT. As protein: CASSNRGLDTEAFF.

The chain carries TRBV30 and TRBJ1-2, with 8 positions matching TRBD1. V shed 3 bases, J shed 7 bases, and the junction held 4 bases outside the gene matches. The CDR3 loop spans 12 amino acids. CDR1 and CDR2 (germline): GTSNPN, SVGIG (reference sequence). CDR3 in DNA: TGTGCCTGGAGCCAGGGGGCGAGTGGCTACACCTTC. This translates into CAWSQGASGYTF.

The rearrangement links TRBV10-3 to TRBJ2-7, with 7 bases aligning to TRBD1. Germline V lookup: CDR1 ENHRY, CDR2 SYGVKD. V was clipped by 6 bases and J by 0 bases; unmatched bases: 8. This CDR3 region has 15 residues. The CDR3 DNA reads TGTGCCATCAGATCCGGGACAGAGATCTCCTACGAGCAGTACTTC. Translated: CAIRSGTEISYEQYF.

This clone came up once. CDR3 DNA sequence: TGTGCCAGCTCGGGACAGGGGACCTACGAGCAGTACTTC. Translated: CASSGQGTYEQYF. This chain joins TRBV27 and TRBJ2-7, with 10 bases fitting TRBD1. This CDR3 has 13 amino acids. Germline-derived CDR1 and CDR2 are MNHEY and SMNVEV (reference sequence). Losses at the gene ends were 8 bases for V and 2 bases for J; bases not matched to a gene: 3.

The rearrangement joins TRBV19 to TRBJ1-1; 10 bases are a match to TRBD1. Germline assignment: CDR1 LNHDA and CDR2 SQIVND (reference sequence). J gave up 1 base and V 8 bases, and 10 bases lay outside the gene matches. This CDR3 is built from 16 residues. CDR3 loop: CASLEDRGRRNTEAFF. CDR3 sequence (DNA): TGTGCCAGTTTGGAAGACAGGGGGCGTAGGAACACTGAAGCTTTCTTT.

This chain uses TRBV5-1 with TRBJ2-1, with 7 bases aligning to TRBD1. This CDR3 contains 14 residues. Germline assignment: CDR1 SGHRS and CDR2 YFSETQ. V lost 4 bases, J lost 7 bases, and 8 bases stayed unmatched. CDR3 in DNA: TGCGCCAGCAGCGGTACGACAGGGCGGAATGAGCAGTTCTTC. Its translation: CASSGTTGRNEQFF.

This chain uses TRBV6-5 with TRBJ1-1; 10 bases agree with TRBD1. The germline CDR1 and CDR2 sequences are MNHEY and SVGAGI. Trimming at V came to 1 base and at J to 7 bases, leaving 0 bases not matched to a gene. The CDR3 is made up of 13 amino acids. In nucleotides, the CDR3 is TGTGCCAGCAGTTACTGGGACAGGGGTGAAGCTTTCTTT. Its translation is CASSYWDRGEAFF.

V usage is TRBV27 and J usage is TRBJ2-1; weak D call: TRBD2 (5 bases). Trimming removed 0 bases at V and 0 bases at J, with 6 bases between. CDR3 length: 15 amino acids. Germline V gene data show CDR1 as MNHEY and CDR2 as SMNVEV (reference sequence). The CDR3 DNA is TGTGCCAGCAGTTTATCGAGCGGCTCCTACAATGAGCAGTTCTTC. It encodes CASSLSSGSYNEQFF.

V gene TRBV5-5 combines with J gene TRBJ1-1; D is undetermined. V lost 2 bases to trimming and J lost 1 base, with 18 bases between them. Germline V gene data show CDR1 as SGHKS and CDR2 as YYEKEE (reference sequence). CDR3 length equals 17 residues. The CDR3 region has the DNA TGTGCCAGCAGCTTTCGGGTTGCGGTGCGAGAGAACACTGAAGCTTTCTTT. It translates to CASSFRVAVRENTEAFF.

The sample holds one count of this clone. V usage is TRBV4-2 and J usage is TRBJ2-2; TRBD2 agrees at 9 bases. This CDR3 has 17 residues. V was clipped by 1 base and J by 1 base; unmatched bases: 4. CDR1 LGHNA and CDR2 YNFKEQ come from the germline V gene. The CDR3: CASSQGIAGVNTGELFF. The CDR3 DNA follows: TGTGCCAGCAGCCAAGGTATAGCGGGGGTGAACACCGGGGAGCTGTTTTTT.

The chain links TRBV11-2 to TRBJ2-3; tentative D call: TRBD2 (7 bases). Germline V gene sequence: CDR1 SGHAT, CDR2 FQNNGV. Trimming took 5 bases from V and 4 from J, leaving 16 bases between them. This CDR3 spans 15 amino acids. The CDR3 DNA reads TGTGCCAGCAGCCTATTCGGGGGGCAGGCAGATACGCAGTATTTT. Translation gives CASSLFGGQADTQYF.

The chain links TRBV25-1 to TRBJ1-2; 7 nucleotides align to TRBD1. Germline CDR1 is MGHDK and CDR2 is SYGVNS. The CDR3 contains 14 residues. J was trimmed by 8 bases and V by 6 bases; bases with no gene match: 12. The CDR3 DNA is TGTGCCAGCAGCTCTCAGGGGGTAGAGGGGGGCTACACCTTC. Its translation: CASSSQGVEGGYTF.

This rearrangement joins TRBV6-2 or TRBV6-3 to TRBJ2-7; a possible D gene is TRBD2 (5 bases). V was shortened by 2 bases and J by 4 bases, with 12 bases between the two germline ends. The CDR3 loop spans 14 amino acids. The germline V gene has CDR1 MNHEY and CDR2 SVGEGT. CDR3 in amino acids: CASSYIVTRYEQYF. For the CDR3, the DNA is TGTGCCAGCAGTTACATTGTTACTAGGTACGAGCAGTACTTC.

The V gene is TRBV29-1, the J gene TRBJ2-3; TRBD1 matches at 10 bases. The CDR3 has 13 residues. The junction had 5 bases not matched to a gene; V was cut back by 7 bases and J by 4 bases. Looked up from germline, CDR1 is SQVTM and CDR2 is ANQGSEA. The DNA of the CDR3 is TGCAGCGCCTCCGGGACAGGGGCAGATACGCAGTATTTT. This gives the protein CSASGTGADTQYF.

The rearrangement joins TRBV12-5 to TRBJ2-4; tentatively, D is TRBD2 (6 bases). The CDR3 runs 13 residues. CDR1 is LGHNT and CDR2 is FRNRAP in the germline V gene. Trimming left V 3 bases short and J 7 bases short, with 10 bases between. As DNA, the CDR3 is TGTGCTAGTGGTTTTCCGGGGGAGAACATTCAGTACTTC. Its protein is CASGFPGENIQYF.

The genes are TRBV19 and TRBJ1-5, with D hard to call. The CDR3 contains 16 residues. CDR1 and CDR2 (germline): LNHDA, SQIVND (reference sequence). The ends were cut back, 3 bases at V and 0 bases at J, with 12 bases in the middle. CDR3 region: CASSIHTPYSNQPQHF. The CDR3 DNA reads TGTGCCAGTAGTATTCACACACCTTATAGCAATCAGCCCCAGCATTTT.

The CDR3 loop reads CASSQDRYEQYF. In nucleotides, the CDR3 is TGTGCCAGCAGCCAAGACAGATACGAGCAGTACTTC. The rearrangement uses TRBV14 and TRBJ2-7; D is unresolved. This CDR3 spans 12 amino acids. With 0 bases removed from V and 4 bases from J, the gap between germline ends came to 4 bases. Germline lookup yields CDR1 SGHDN and CDR2 FVKESK.

The J gene is TRBJ2-3, the V gene TRBV11-2, with 7 positions matching TRBD2. The CDR3 consists of 18 residues. Germline V CDR1 and CDR2: SGHAT, FQNNGV. J was trimmed by 5 bases and V by 6 bases; bases with no gene match: 20. The CDR3 DNA reads as TGTGCCAGCAGTGCCGAAATAGCGGGCCCCCCGAAGGTAGATACGCAGTATTTT. Translating gives CASSAEIAGPPKVDTQYF.

The genes are TRBV6-4 and TRBJ2-1; 11 bases line up with TRBD2. CDR1 MRHNA and CDR2 SNTAGT come from the germline V gene. The ends lost 5 bases at V and 7 bases at J; junction bases unmatched: 7. CDR3 length equals 15 residues. DNA for the CDR3: TGTGCCAGCAGTCTACTAGCGGGGGATTCAAATGAGCAGTTCTTC. Translated: CASSLLAGDSNEQFF.

There are a few counts of this clone. The chain recombines TRBV30 with TRBJ1-2; 8 positions match TRBD1. The germline V gene encodes CDR1 GTSNPN and CDR2 SVGIG (reference sequence). V dropped 5 bases and J dropped 2; count of bases not matched to a gene: 7. The CDR3 spans 14 residues. This CDR3 is CAWEGQGTNYGYTF. CDR3 in DNA: TGTGCCTGGGAAGGACAGGGAACAAACTATGGCTACACCTTC. Looking up the rest from reference TRBV30 and TRBJ1-2 gives the full variable domain: SQTIHQWPATLVQPVGSPLSLECTVEGTSNPNLYWYRQAAGRGLQLLFYSVGIGQISSEVPQNLSASRPQDRQFILSSKKLLLSDSGFYLCAWEGQGTNYGYTFGSGTRLTVV.

This clone has just one count. This chain connects TRBV4-2 to TRBJ1-2; 10 nucleotides line up with TRBD1. The trim removed 0 bases at V and 6 bases at J, leaving 4 bases unmatched. This CDR3 region has 15 residues. Per the germline V gene, CDR1 is LGHNA and CDR2 is YNFKEQ. The DNA for the CDR3 is TGTGCCAGCAGCCAAGAGGGACAGGGGTTACATGGCTACACCTTC. It encodes CASSQEGQGLHGYTF.

This chain uses TRBV23-1 with TRBJ1-5; D is unclear. TRBV23-1 is identified as an open reading frame with a role that is uncertain. V lost 0 bases to trimming and J lost 5 bases, with 11 bases between them. This CDR3 has 15 amino acids. The CDR3 DNA is TGCGCCAGCAGTCAATCTGACTCCCTTTATCAGCCCCAGCATTTT. Protein product: CASSQSDSLYQPQHF.

The V call is TRBV9, the J call TRBJ2-5; 7 bases map to TRBD2. V lost 0 bases to trimming and J lost 3 bases; unmatched junction nucleotides: 11. This CDR3 comprises 17 residues. CDR1 and CDR2 (germline): SGDLS, YYNGEE. The CDR3 DNA sequence: TGTGCCAGCAGCGTAGTGAGATGGGAGGGCGCGAAAGAGACCCAGTACTTC. It is translated as CASSVVRWEGAKETQYF.

This rearrangement joins TRBV11-2 to TRBJ2-3; 8 bases are shared with TRBD2. After removal of 0 bases from V and 2 bases from J, the junction contained 4 bases not matched to a gene. The V gene's germline CDR1 is SGHAT and CDR2 FQNNGV. CDR3 size: 16 residues. CDR3 protein: CASSLDPGLVTDTQYF. CDR3 bases: TGTGCCAGCAGCTTAGATCCGGGACTAGTCACAGATACGCAGTATTTT.